The clone carrying this T cell receptor beta chain was counted a single time. What it recognizes is unknown. The data are from a study of vaccination and CD4 T cells after COVID-19. Treatment of the sample: roughly 10-day PBMC culture with coronavirus spike peptide pools or control peptides (ViraFEST assay). Researchers used the Oncomine TCR Beta short-read assay to sequence DNA from cultured CD4+ T cells. It was from cultured CD4+ T cells that genomic DNA was extracted. Via MiXCR, TCRdb re-called the PCR reads, giving one row per CDR3 protein. The sample lists nearly 20,000 distinct CDR3 sequences; over 60% were seen once. Sequencing used CD4+ T cells from blood, cultured in vitro, obtained after SARS-CoV-2 vaccination. The receptor comes from a human donor who received a COVID-19 vaccine.

In DNA, the CDR3 is TGCGCCAGCAGTTTCCGGAACACTGAAGCTTTCTTT. Its translation: CASSFRNTEAFF. The chain uses TRBV10-2 and TRBJ1-1; the D is unclear. The ends were cut back, 5 bases at V and 1 base at J, with 5 bases in the middle. CDR1 is WSHSY, CDR2 SAAADI, per germline. The CDR3 is 12 amino acids.